This T cell receptor beta chain is drawn from a study of neurological immune-mediated disorders (dated by TCRdb to between 2018 and 2021). Turning to the overall study: Peripheral blood TCR-beta repertoires from patients with HTLV-I-associated myelopathy (HAM/TSP), patients with multiple sclerosis, and healthy controls were compared in the study using UMI-based sequencing. Alongside PBMC samples, the set of some 98 TCR-beta libraries contained longitudinal samples, technical triplicates, and paired CD4+ and CD8+ T-cell subsets that had been sorted. The cohort comprised 68 subjects: roughly 15 HAM/TSP patients, around 34 multiple sclerosis patients and 20 or so healthy controls. What the research found in general, with its limitations: TCR clonal expansion was highest in HAM/TSP patients and lowest in MS patients, with MS patients falling below even healthy controls. No identical CDR3 amino acid sequences were shared among expanded clones across subjects, suggesting private TCR-beta repertoires in all groups.

cDNA was synthesized by template-switch 5'RACE using a primer carrying a 10-nucleotide random unique molecular identifier by which each TCR transcript was tagged. Each sequencing run produced over 200 million TCR-beta sequences covering 15-18 subjects. The RNeasy kit was used to extract total RNA. Using the KAPA Real-time Library Amplification kit, TCR-beta VDJ regions were amplified with primers for the TCR constant region and the 5'RACE anchor. A first PCR added sample indexes and Illumina adaptors, and a second PCR then raised library yield. The roughly 650 bp TCR product was size-selected on a 2% E-gel SizeSelection system after Ampure bead purification. Before pooling, library quality was assessed on a Bioanalyzer, concentration was determined with Qubit, and library quantification was performed with the Kapa Library Quantification kit. An Illumina HiSeq 2500 sequenced the libraries paired-end 2 x 150 bp. To increase sequence diversity, about 25-30% phiX was spiked into each library pool. Processing in the source paper ran as follows. Quality-filtered reads were processed with the UMI-based MiGEC pipeline, and over 75% of raw TCR sequences were removed by the MiGEC pipeline during error correction. IMGT germline references were used for alignment of VDJ genes, and clonotypes were defined by a unique CDR3 amino acid sequence together with V-J genes. VDJtools evaluated clonal expansion, Shannon diversity and CDR3 relatedness (CalcPairwiseDistances, ClusterSamples); CLCbio workbench built phylogenetic trees. A clone was classed as expanded if it had 8 or more unique UMIs, a cutoff based on coefficient-of-variation modelling across technical triplicates. TCRdb passed the public sequencing reads through fastp at Q25 and MiXCR, retaining productive beta sequences. Each entry is one CDR3 protein sequence, shown with its most common DNA and genes. The V and J calls were determined by TCRdb, not by the authors. The sample yields tens of thousands of distinct CDR3 sequences; approximately 17% were counted once. About 16% of the sample is held by the ten biggest clonotypes.

CDR3 length: 14 amino acids, cysteine to phenylalanine. Left in the record is the CDR3 DNA by itself, 42 bases read in frame from the first base. The germline ends are 16 bases apart after V is trimmed by 5 bases and J by 6 bases. In the germline V gene, CDR1 corresponds to SGHVS and CDR2 to FQNEAQ. The healthy controls were volunteers from a blood bank in Maryland, USA. For unsorted PBMC libraries, 2 million PBMCs were used after storage in RNAlater at -80 degrees C until RNA extraction. Peripheral blood underwent Ficoll-Hypaque density gradient centrifugation to isolate PBMCs, which were then cryopreserved in liquid nitrogen. This clonotype has ten or more counts. Its binding antigen is unknown. It has no much larger one-base neighbor in the sample; base qualities were not kept.

The specimen was PBMCs. The chain uses TRBV7-8 and TRBJ1-1; a weak D assignment points to TRBD1 (6 bases agree). The TCR comes from a woman between 35 and 50 years old in good health. The DNA sequence is as follows: TGTGCCAGCAGCCAGAGCCGGGGGCTGCCTGAAGCTTTCTTT. It codes for CASSQSRGLPEAFF.